The 9 T cell receptor beta chains reported below all come from one sample, sequenced in a study of cytomegalovirus exposure and HLA in healthy donors (dated by TCRdb to 2016 to 2017). The method was the immunoSEQ multiplex PCR assay. A mixture of 60 forward primers for TCR Vbeta segments and 13 reverse primers for TCR Jbeta segments was used in the multiplex PCR. TCRdb holds this immuneACCESS table with in-frame rearrangements only. Some clones are missing; in checked studies, unresolved V genes explain under half, and the rest has no known cause. The table for this sample lists approximately 200,000 clones; 82% of them were counted only once. The biggest ten clones account for 0.098% of the sample. Source material: PBMCs. These receptors were obtained from a boy aged 2 to 10 in good health and CMV-seronegative.

V gene TRBV9 combines with J gene TRBJ2-5; D may be TRBD2 (5 bases). Per germline, CDR1 SGDLS and CDR2 YYNGEE. This CDR3 contains 14 residues. The V end lost 3 bases, the J end lost 3 bases, and 12 bases lay between the germline ends. The CDR3 reads CASSGPTAEETQYF. CDR3 bases: TGTGCCAGCAGCGGGCCCACAGCGGAAGAGACCCAGTACTTC.

The chain carries TRBV7-3 and TRBJ2-3, with TRBD2 matching over 15 bases. The CDR3 spans 14 residues. CDR1 is SGHTA and CDR2 is FQGTGA in the germline V gene. Losses at the gene ends were 5 bases for V and 9 bases for J; bases not matched to a gene: 3. The CDR3 region has the DNA TGTGCCAGCAGCCGGACTAGCGGGGGGGACACGCAGTATTTT. It is translated as CASSRTSGGDTQYF.

This clone was picked up a small number of times. The chain recombines TRBV9 with TRBJ1-1, with 8 bases aligning to TRBD1. V lost 0 bases to trimming and J lost 3 bases; unmatched junction nucleotides: 4. This CDR3 is 15 amino acids long. Germline loops: CDR1 SGDLS, CDR2 YYNGEE. CDR3 residues: CASSVGGQGDTEAFF. The CDR3 bases are TGTGCCAGCAGCGTAGGTGGACAGGGAGACACTGAAGCTTTCTTT. Full variable domain (rest looked up from reference TRBV9 and TRBJ1-1): DSGVTQTPKHLITATGQRVTLRCSPRSGDLSVYWYQQSLDQGLQFLIQYYNGEERAKGNILERFSAQQFPDLHSELNLSSLELGDSALYFCASSVGGQGDTEAFFGQGTRLTVV.

The chain combines TRBV7-2 with TRBJ2-3; D ambiguous. The germline V gene has CDR1 SGHTA and CDR2 FQGNSA. V dropped 0 bases and J dropped 0 bases, with 7 bases sitting between them. The CDR3 extends over 15 amino acids. The CDR3 loop is CASSLAGPSTDTQYF. DNA for the CDR3: TGTGCCAGCAGCTTAGCGGGCCCTAGCACAGATACGCAGTATTTT.

Notes on this clone: Sequence at one end of the junction differs from germline and may be a read error. At the DNA level, this CDR3 is encoded by other sequences in the same sample as well. The CDR3 DNA sequence: TGCGCCAGCAGCTTGGATAGGGGCTTGAATTCACCCCTCCACTTT. Translated, it gives CASSLDRGLNSPLHF. The chain has TRBV5-4 and TRBJ1-6; D might be TRBD1 (5 bases). This CDR3 has 15 amino acids. The germline gives CDR1 SGHNT, CDR2 YYREEE (reference sequence).

The V and J genes are TRBV6-1 and TRBJ2-7, with D maybe TRBD1 (5 bases). The V gene's germline CDR1 is MNHNS and CDR2 SASEGT. V was shortened by 1 base and J by 2 bases, with 9 bases between the two germline ends. The CDR3 contains 14 residues. CDR3 DNA sequence: TGTGCCAGCAGTGAAGGACCCAGGGCCTACGAGCAGTACTTC. It is translated as CASSEGPRAYEQYF.

V is TRBV7-9 and J is TRBJ1-5; a possible D gene is TRBD1 (6 bases). The CDR3 contains 14 residues. Germline-derived CDR1 and CDR2 are SEHNR and FQNEAQ (reference sequence). V dropped 6 bases and J dropped 6 bases, with 15 bases sitting between them. DNA of the CDR3: TGTGCCAGCAGTCAACAGGGAAGGAGTCAGCCCCAGCATTTT. The encoded protein is CASSQQGRSQPQHF.

This clone was seen just once. This CDR3 is missing its conserved last phenylalanine or tryptophan, likely due to a read error. V gene TRBV4-2 combines with J gene TRBJ2-7; 9 positions match TRBD2. The germline CDR1 and CDR2 sequences are LGHNA and YNFKEQ. The CDR3 spans 15 residues. J was trimmed by 6 bases and V by 3 bases; bases with no gene match: 9. CDR3 residues: CASSQAGTSKGEQYS. In nucleotides, the CDR3 is TGTGCCAGCAGCCAGGCCGGGACTAGCAAGGGCGAGCAGTACTCC.

In DNA form, the CDR3 reads TGTGCCAGCAGCCCGCGGACAGGGAACACCGGGGAGCTGTTTTTT. Encoded protein: CASSPRTGNTGELFF. The V call is TRBV11-3, the J call TRBJ2-2, with TRBD1 identical over 7 bases. Germline lookup yields CDR1 SGHNT and CDR2 YENEEA. The ends lost 5 bases at V and 1 base at J; junction bases unmatched: 4. The CDR3 length is 15 residues.